This TCR beta chain appears in the sequencing data of a study of blood T cells in healthy people across ages (dated by TCRdb to about 2015). For the study in its entirety: Template switching captured roughly one uniquely barcoded TCR beta cDNA molecule per two T cells in model experiments. The donors were divided into four age groups: young (average around 17 years), middle-aged (about 39), aged (around 59) and long-lived (82). To avoid experimental bias, donors of different ages were spread randomly across the sequencing lanes. Using the same blood draw, the study looked at two additional independent replicas of 1 million unique cDNA reads for two donors, one aged 18 to 30 and the other aged 80 or older. Using deep sequencing normalized with unique cDNA molecular identifiers, the study measured how TCR beta repertoire diversity changes with age.

The roughly 39 donors, aged about 6 to 100 years, were systemically healthy Caucasian individuals from Russia. Around 10 milliliters of peripheral blood were drawn from each donor into EDTA-treated Vacutainer tubes. Ficoll-Paque density-gradient centrifugation was used to isolate PBMCs, with at least 6.5 million per sample. Total RNA, at least 6 micrograms per sample, was extracted from PBMCs with Trizol reagent. For every donor, an aliquot of PBMCs went through flow cytometry to measure the percentages of naive CD45RAhigh/CD27high T cells. Summary of the overall study and its limitations: As age increased, observed TCR beta diversity per million T cells dropped in a roughly linear way, and a significant reduction was already evident by age 40. Estimates of total diversity based on one million sequenced T cells were regarded as lower bounds and as underestimates. Compared with the aged group, the long-lived group had more naive CD4+ T cells, fewer expanded clones and increased TCR diversity, a pattern suggesting age selection. Since profiling was done on bulk unsorted PBMCs, naive and antigen-experienced compartments could not be conclusively compared. Observed TCR beta diversity correlated strongly with the percentage of naive T cells measured by flow cytometry. Donor CMV infection status was unknown, potentially confounding age-related changes in expanded clonotypes.

Library preparation was by 5' RACE. TCRdb names Illumina HiSeq 2500 as the instrument used. A second PCR of about 6 to 11 cycles was performed with a sample-barcoded 5' primer and a J-beta primer mix. Each TCR beta cDNA molecule received a unique molecular identifier from a template-switch 5' adaptor carrying 12 random nucleotides. Each sample yielded at least 3 million CDR3-containing paired-end reads. All of the RNA was converted into first-strand cDNA using the Mint cDNA synthesis kit, with a TRBC-specific oligonucleotide serving as the primer. Following uracil-DNA glycosylase treatment, all cDNA underwent a first 18-cycle PCR with the universal primers M1SS and BC2_uni_R. Concerning the study's data processing: Normalization of each sample was performed by random selection of 1 million high-quality reads, each carrying a distinct molecular identifier. Reads with shared molecular identifiers were discarded instead of being binned into consensus sequences. MiTCR, set to a Q25 quality threshold and the strictest error-elimination algorithm, was used for CDR3 identification, clonotype clustering and error correction. Lower-bound total TCR beta diversity was estimated with a nonparametric unseen species model using Euler transformation. TCRdb's own reprocessing of the public reads used fastp at Q25 and MiXCR and kept productive beta chains. Rows with one shared CDR3 protein collapse into an entry with the most common genes and DNA. These V and J calls originate from TCRdb's pipeline instead of the authors' own analysis. The sample table contains some 1.1 million distinct CDR3 sequences; only one count was recorded for roughly two fifths of them. Roughly 13% of the sample is taken by the ten largest.

Of note for this clonotype: The target of this receptor is not known. Being one base from a much bigger clone, this may be a read error.

The V end loses 1 base and the J end loses 13 bases, and a stretch of 20 bases separates them. According to the germline V gene (reference sequence), CDR1 reads DFQATT and CDR2 reads SNEGSKA. The CDR3 contains 14 residues, cysteine and phenylalanine counted. Only CDR3 DNA remains: 42 bases, in frame from the first base. The sequence was collected from a young man in good health. The chain employs TRBV20-1 and TRBJ2-1; possibly the D gene is TRBD1, per 5 matching bases. The sample comprised blood. The CDR3 corresponds to CSARGTTAVETQFF. The DNA sequence is TGCAGTGCTAGAGGCACGACAGCAGTGGAGACCCAGTTCTTC.